This T cell receptor (beta chain) was sequenced during a study of blood T cells in healthy people across ages. The germline V gene has CDR1 MNHNS and CDR2 SASEGT. The CDR3 has 15 amino acids. V lost 4 bases and J lost 7, with 17 bases in between. Primers used in a second PCR of about 6 to 11 cycles were a sample-barcoded 5' primer and a J-beta primer mix. One entry per CDR3 protein results from TCRdb running MiXCR on the 5' RACE reads. The data show 1.5 million to 2 million distinct CDR3 sequences, 28% seen once. The J gene is TRBJ2-1, the V gene TRBV6-1; D is perhaps TRBD2 (6 bases). This clonotype was obtained from a young woman in good health. What was sequenced was blood. This CDR3 reads CASSVLGGVSNEQFF. CDR3 nucleotides: TGTGCCAGCAGTGTACTAGGCGGGGTCTCGAATGAGCAGTTCTTC.